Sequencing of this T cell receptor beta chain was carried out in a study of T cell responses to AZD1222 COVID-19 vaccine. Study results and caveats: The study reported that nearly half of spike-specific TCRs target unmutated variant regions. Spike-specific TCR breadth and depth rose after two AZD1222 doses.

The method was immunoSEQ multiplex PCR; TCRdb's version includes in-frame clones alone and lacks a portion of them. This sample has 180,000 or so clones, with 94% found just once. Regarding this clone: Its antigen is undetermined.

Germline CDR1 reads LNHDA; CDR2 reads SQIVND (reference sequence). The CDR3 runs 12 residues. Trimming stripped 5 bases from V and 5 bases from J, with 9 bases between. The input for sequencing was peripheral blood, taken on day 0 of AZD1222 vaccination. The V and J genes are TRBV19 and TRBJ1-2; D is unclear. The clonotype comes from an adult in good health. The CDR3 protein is CASSPGRYGYTF. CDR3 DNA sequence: TGTGCCAGTAGTCCAGGCAGATATGGCTACACCTTC. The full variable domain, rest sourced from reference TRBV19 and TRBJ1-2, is DGGITQSPKYLFRKEGQNVTLSCEQNLNHDAMYWYRQDPGQGLRLIYYSQIVNDFQKGDIAEGYSVSREKKESFPLTVTSAQKNPTAFYLCASSPGRYGYTFGSGTRLTVV.